This T cell receptor beta chain was recorded in a study of CD8+CD57+ T cells in acquired aplastic anemia. Study information: The DNA of sorted CD4+ and CD8+ cells averaged around 3 ug. Healthy-donor CD4+ cells averaged roughly 9.8 million reads. Study-level results: Patients and controls were found to share 25 to 35 CD8+ CDR3 sequences. Between the patient and control groups, CD8+ Simpson's diversity did not differ significantly.

As concerns this clonotype: Its antigen remains unidentified.

Researchers used genomic DNA as the template to profile TCR beta VDJ and CDR3. TCRdb analysed the reads with MiXCR anew, one entry per CDR3 protein. The repertoire holds about 210,000 distinct CDR3 sequences, 30% to 35% seen once, with 0.9% to 1.2% in the top ten. The length of the CDR3 is 15 residues. The germline CDR1 and CDR2 sequences are SQVTM and ANQGSEA. The trim removed 5 bases at V and 3 bases at J, leaving 10 bases unmatched. Sequencing input: sorted CD4+, CD8+, or CD8+CD57+ T cells (not recorded which) from PBMCs. This chain uses TRBV29-1 with TRBJ2-3; 8 positions match TRBD2. This TCR was sampled from a human donor in good health, serving as a control. CDR3 sequence: CSVSSGASGTDTQYF. Here the CDR3 DNA reads TGCAGCGTTTCGTCGGGGGCTAGCGGGACAGATACGCAGTATTTT.